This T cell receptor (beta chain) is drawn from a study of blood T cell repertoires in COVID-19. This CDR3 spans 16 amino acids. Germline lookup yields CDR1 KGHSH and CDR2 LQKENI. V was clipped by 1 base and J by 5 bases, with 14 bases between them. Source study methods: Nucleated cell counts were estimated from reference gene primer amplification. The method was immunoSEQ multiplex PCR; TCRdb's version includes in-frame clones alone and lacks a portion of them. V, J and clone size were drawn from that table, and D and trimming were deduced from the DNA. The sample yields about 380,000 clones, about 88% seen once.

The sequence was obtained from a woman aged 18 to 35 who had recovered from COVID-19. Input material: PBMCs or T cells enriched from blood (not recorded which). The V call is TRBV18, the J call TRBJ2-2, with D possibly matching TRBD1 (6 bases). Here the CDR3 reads CASSPRPGTNTGELFF. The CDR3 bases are TGTGCCAGCTCACCACGGCCAGGGACAAATACCGGGGAGCTGTTTTTT.